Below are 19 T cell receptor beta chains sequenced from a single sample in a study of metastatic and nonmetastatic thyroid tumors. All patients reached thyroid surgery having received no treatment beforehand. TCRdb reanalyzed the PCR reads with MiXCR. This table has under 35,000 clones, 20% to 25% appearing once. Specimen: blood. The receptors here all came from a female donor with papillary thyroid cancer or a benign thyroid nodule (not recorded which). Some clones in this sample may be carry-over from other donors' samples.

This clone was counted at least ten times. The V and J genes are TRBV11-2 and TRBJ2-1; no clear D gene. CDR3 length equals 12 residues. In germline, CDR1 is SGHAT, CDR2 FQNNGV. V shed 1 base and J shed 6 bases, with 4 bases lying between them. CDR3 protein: CASSLAFNEQFF. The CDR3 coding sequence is TGTGCCAGCAGCTTAGCCTTCAATGAGCAGTTCTTC.

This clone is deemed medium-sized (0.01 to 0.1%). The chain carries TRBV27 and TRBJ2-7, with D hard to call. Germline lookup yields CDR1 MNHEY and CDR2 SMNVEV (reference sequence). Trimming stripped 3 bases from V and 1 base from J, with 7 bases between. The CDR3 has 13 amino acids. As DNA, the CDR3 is TGTGCCAGCAGTTTCGGGCCGTCCTACGAGCAGTACTTC. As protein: CASSFGPSYEQYF.

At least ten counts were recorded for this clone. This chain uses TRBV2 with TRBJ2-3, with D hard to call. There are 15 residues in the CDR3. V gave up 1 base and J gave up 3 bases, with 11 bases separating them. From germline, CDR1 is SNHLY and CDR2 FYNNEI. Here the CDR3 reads CASSEDRQETDTQYF. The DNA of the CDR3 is TGTGCCAGCAGTGAAGATCGGCAAGAAACAGATACGCAGTATTTT.

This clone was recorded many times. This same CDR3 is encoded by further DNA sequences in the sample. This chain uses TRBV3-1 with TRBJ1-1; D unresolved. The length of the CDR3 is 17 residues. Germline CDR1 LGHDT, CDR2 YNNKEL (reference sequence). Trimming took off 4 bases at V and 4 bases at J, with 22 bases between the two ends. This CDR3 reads CASSPPMDVLLGTEAFF. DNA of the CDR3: TGTGCCAGCAGCCCTCCGATGGACGTACTGCTCGGCACTGAAGCTTTCTTT.

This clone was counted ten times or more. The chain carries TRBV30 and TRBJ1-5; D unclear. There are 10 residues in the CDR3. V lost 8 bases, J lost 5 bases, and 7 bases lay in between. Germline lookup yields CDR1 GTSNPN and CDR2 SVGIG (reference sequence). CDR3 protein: CAVGYQPQHF. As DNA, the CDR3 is TGTGCCGTGGGGTATCAGCCCCAGCATTTT.

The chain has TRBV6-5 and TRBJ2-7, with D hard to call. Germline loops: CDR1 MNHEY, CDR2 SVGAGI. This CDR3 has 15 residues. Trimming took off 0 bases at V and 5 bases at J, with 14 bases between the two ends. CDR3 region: CASSYSSHQQHEQYF. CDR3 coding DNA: TGTGCCAGCAGTTACTCCTCGCACCAGCAGCACGAGCAGTACTTC.

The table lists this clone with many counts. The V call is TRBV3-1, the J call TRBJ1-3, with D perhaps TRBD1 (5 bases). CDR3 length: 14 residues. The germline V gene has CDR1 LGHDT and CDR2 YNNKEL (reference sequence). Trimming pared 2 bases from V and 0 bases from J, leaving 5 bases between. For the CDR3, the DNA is TGTGCCAGCAGCCAAACAGGCTCTGGAAACACCATATATTTT. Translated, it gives CASSQTGSGNTIYF.

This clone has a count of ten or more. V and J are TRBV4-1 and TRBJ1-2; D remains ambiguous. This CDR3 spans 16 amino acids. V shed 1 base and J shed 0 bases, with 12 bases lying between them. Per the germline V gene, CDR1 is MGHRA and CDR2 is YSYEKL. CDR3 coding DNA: TGCGCCAGCAGCCAAGGGGTGGAAAAACCTAACTATGGCTACACCTTC. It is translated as CASSQGVEKPNYGYTF.

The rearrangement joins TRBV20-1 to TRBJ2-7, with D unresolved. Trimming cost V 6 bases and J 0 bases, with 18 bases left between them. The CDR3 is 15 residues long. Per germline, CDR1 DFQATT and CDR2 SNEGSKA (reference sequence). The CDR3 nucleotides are TGCAGTGCCGCCAATGTGGCAGCCAGCTCCTACGAGCAGTACTTC. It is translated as CSAANVAASSYEQYF.

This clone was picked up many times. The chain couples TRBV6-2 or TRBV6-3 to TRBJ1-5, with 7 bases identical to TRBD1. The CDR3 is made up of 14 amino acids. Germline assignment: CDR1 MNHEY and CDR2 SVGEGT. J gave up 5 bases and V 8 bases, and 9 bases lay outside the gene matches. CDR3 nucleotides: TGTGCCAGCGAAGAGGGAGGGGGCGATCAGCCCCAGCATTTT. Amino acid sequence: CASEEGGGDQPQHF.

The CDR3 loop is CASSAFGLGPQHF. Written as DNA, the CDR3 is TGTGCCAGCAGCGCCTTTGGCCTGGGGCCCCAGCATTTT. The V and J genes are TRBV9 and TRBJ1-5; no clear D gene. Trimming left V 3 bases short and J 9 bases short, with 13 bases between. The germline gives CDR1 SGDLS, CDR2 YYNGEE. The length of the CDR3 is 13 residues.

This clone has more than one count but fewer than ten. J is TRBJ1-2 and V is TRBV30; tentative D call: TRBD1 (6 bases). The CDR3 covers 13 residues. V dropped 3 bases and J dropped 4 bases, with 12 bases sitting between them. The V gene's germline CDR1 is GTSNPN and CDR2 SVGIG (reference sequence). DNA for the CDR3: TGTGCCTGGAGGCAGGACAGCCGCTATGGCTACACCTTC. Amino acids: CAWRQDSRYGYTF. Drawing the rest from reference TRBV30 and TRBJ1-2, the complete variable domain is SQTIHQWPATLVQPVGSPLSLECTVEGTSNPNLYWYRQAAGRGLQLLFYSVGIGQISSEVPQNLSASRPQDRQFILSSKKLLLSDSGFYLCAWRQDSRYGYTFGSGTRLTVV.

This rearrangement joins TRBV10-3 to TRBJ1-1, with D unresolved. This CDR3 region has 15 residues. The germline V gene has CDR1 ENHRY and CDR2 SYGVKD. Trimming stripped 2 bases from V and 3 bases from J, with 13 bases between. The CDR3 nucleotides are TGTGCCATCAGTGAGACTCTGGGTCGTTACACTGAAGCTTTCTTT. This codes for CAISETLGRYTEAFF.

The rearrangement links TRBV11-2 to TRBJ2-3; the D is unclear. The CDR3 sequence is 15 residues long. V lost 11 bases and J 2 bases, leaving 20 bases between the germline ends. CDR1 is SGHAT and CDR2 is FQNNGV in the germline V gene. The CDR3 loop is CAARCGNYITDTQYF. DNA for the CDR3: TGTGCCGCCAGGTGCGGTAACTATATCACAGATACGCAGTATTTT.

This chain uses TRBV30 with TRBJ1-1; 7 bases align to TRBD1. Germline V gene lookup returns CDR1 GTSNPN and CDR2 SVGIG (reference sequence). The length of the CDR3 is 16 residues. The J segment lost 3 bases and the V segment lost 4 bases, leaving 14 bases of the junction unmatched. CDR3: CAWIRSGQMSDTEAFF. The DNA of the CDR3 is TGTGCCTGGATTCGCTCGGGACAGATGAGTGACACTGAAGCTTTCTTT.

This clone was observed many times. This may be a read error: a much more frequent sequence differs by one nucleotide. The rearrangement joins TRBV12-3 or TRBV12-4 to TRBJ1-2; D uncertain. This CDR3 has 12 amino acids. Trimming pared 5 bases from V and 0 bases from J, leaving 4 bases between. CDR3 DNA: TGTGCCAGCAGTCAGGCTAACTATGGCTACACCTTC. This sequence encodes CASSQANYGYTF.

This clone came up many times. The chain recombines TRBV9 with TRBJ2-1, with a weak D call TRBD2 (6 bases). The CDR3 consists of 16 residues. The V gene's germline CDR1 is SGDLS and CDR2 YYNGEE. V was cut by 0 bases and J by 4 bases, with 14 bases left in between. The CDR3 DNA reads TGTGCCAGCAGCGTAGATTCGGGAGCAATTTACAATGAGCAGTTCTTC. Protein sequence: CASSVDSGAIYNEQFF.

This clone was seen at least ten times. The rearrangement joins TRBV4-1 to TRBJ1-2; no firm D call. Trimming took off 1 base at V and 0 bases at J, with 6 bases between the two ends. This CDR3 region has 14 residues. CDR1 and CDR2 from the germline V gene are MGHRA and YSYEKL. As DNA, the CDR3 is TGCGCCAGCAGCCAAGGTCAATCTAACTATGGCTACACCTTC. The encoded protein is CASSQGQSNYGYTF.

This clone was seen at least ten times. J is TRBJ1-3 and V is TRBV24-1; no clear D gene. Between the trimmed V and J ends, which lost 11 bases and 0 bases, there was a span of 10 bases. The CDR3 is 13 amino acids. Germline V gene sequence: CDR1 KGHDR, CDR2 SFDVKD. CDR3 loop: CAKAESSGNTIYF. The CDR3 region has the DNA TGTGCCAAGGCAGAGAGCTCTGGAAACACCATATATTTT.